This T cell receptor (beta chain) was identified during a study of T cells after yellow fever vaccination. The CDR3 has 17 residues. CDR1 is SGHDN, CDR2 FVKESK, per germline. V was pared by 4 bases and J by 6 bases, with 22 bases between. TCRdb re-analysed the 5' RACE reads in MiXCR, keeping a single row per CDR3 protein. The table includes about 260,000 distinct CDR3 sequences, roughly 13% detected once. The rearrangement uses TRBV14 and TRBJ2-1; tentatively, D is TRBD1 (6 bases). This clonotype originated in a man aged 25-45 years who received the YFV17D yellow fever vaccine. Sequencing was performed on CD4+ T cells sorted from PBMCs, taken 45 days after the yellow fever booster vaccination. The CDR3 here is CASSRFGGQDSLNEQFF. The CDR3 DNA reads as TGTGCCAGCAGCCGGTTTGGGGGACAAGACTCCCTCAATGAGCAGTTCTTC.